This TCR beta chain was sequenced in a study of human versus mouse CDR3 diversity and MHC coevolution. Some clones are missing from TCRdb's copy, which holds only in-frame ones; the method was immunoSEQ multiplex PCR. The sample holds fewer than 80,000 clones, around 90% seen once. Notes on this clone: Its antigen is unidentified.

The length of the CDR3 is 15 residues. Germline-derived CDR1 and CDR2 are KGHSH and LQKENI. V was pared by 3 bases and J by 5 bases, with 3 bases of the junction left unmatched. Study outcomes and limitations: Human CDR3s averaged more deletions and insertions than mouse CDR3s. By iCHAO1, human TCR beta clonotypes numbered 1.5 million to 2 million, the most. Clonal inequality was lowest in two of the three human donors.

The genes are TRBV18 and TRBJ2-7; 14 bases align to TRBD2. The sequenced material came from naive CD4+ T cells from blood. Subset meaning: CD45RO-negative CD62L-positive naive CD4 T cells. This sequence originates from a person between 25 and 69 years old in good health. DNA for the CDR3: TGTGCCAGCTCACCGACTAGCGGGAGGGCTCACGAGCAGTACTTC. Translation: CASSPTSGRAHEQYF.